Here is one T cell receptor (beta chain) with its context. This specimen belongs to a study of blood T cell repertoires in COVID-19. Clones were sequenced by immunoSEQ multiplex PCR, and TCRdb holds only the in-frame ones, with some missing. This sample carries around 100,000 clones, around four fifths of them seen once, and the ten largest clones take roughly 13%. The V segment lost 3 bases and the J segment 8 bases; nucleotides outside the gene matches: 12. CDR3 length equals 16 residues. CDR1 is SNHLY and CDR2 is FYNNEI in the germline V gene. This TCR came from a middle-aged man with active or convalescent COVID-19. The material sequenced was peripheral blood. The gene calls are TRBV2 and TRBJ1-4; 7 bases map to TRBD1. CDR3 residues: CASSEISDRISEKLFF. The DNA of the CDR3 is TGTGCCAGCAGTGAGATATCGGACAGGATTTCGGAAAAACTGTTTTTT.